The 5 T cell receptor beta chains listed next were all sequenced from one sample in a study of control samples from healthy donors and cancer patients. Only in-frame clones appear in the TCRdb table, and some are missing; sequencing was by immunoSEQ multiplex PCR. The data contain about 140,000 clones, around 86% of them singletons. Sequencing was done on a sample of blood. All receptors come from a young man in good health.

The chain couples TRBV20-1 to TRBJ2-7, with TRBD2 matching over 11 bases. V lost 3 bases, J lost 4 bases, and 5 bases stayed unmatched. The CDR3 totals 14 residues. From germline, CDR1 is DFQATT and CDR2 SNEGSKA (reference sequence). The DNA of the CDR3 is TGCAGTGCTAGTATGCTAGCGGGAGGTTACGAGCAGTACTTC. Its translation is CSASMLAGGYEQYF.

This rearrangement joins TRBV9 to TRBJ2-7; the D is unclear. Trimming left V 7 bases short and J 0 bases short, with 8 bases between. Germline CDR1 reads SGDLS; CDR2 reads YYNGEE. The CDR3 extends over 12 amino acids. The CDR3 here is CASGQDSYEQYF. The CDR3 region has the DNA TGTGCCAGCGGGCAGGACTCCTACGAGCAGTACTTC.

The chain joins TRBV5-1 to TRBJ2-7, with D hard to call. The germline V and J ends were trimmed by 0 bases and 0 bases, with 4 bases remaining between them. Per the germline V gene, CDR1 is SGHRS and CDR2 is YFSETQ. This CDR3 is built from 13 residues. CDR3 in amino acids: CASSLDNSYEQYF. CDR3 coding DNA: TGCGCCAGCAGCTTGGACAACTCCTACGAGCAGTACTTC.

The V and J genes are TRBV27 and TRBJ1-2; 7 nucleotides match TRBD1. With V trimmed by 0 bases and J by 3 bases, 4 bases remained unmatched. Per germline, CDR1 MNHEY and CDR2 SMNVEV (reference sequence). The CDR3 contains 15 residues. CDR3 nucleotide sequence: TGTGCCAGCAGTTTATCGCAGGGGGGTGACTATGGCTACACCTTC. This codes for CASSLSQGGDYGYTF.

The chain uses TRBV15 and TRBJ2-3; D ambiguous. There are 16 residues in the CDR3. V gave up 4 bases and J gave up 2 bases, with 16 bases separating them. The germline CDR1 and CDR2 sequences are LNHNV and YYDKDF (reference sequence). The CDR3 nucleotides are TGTGCCACCAGCACCCTTATCGAAACTCTCACAGATACGCAGTATTTT. The encoded protein is CATSTLIETLTDTQYF. The full variable domain, rest sourced from reference TRBV15 and TRBJ2-3, is DAMVIQNPRYQVTQFGKPVTLSCSQTLNHNVMYWYQQKSSQAPKLLFHYYDKDFNNEADTPDNFQSRRPNTSFCFLDIRSPGLGDTAMYLCATSTLIETLTDTQYFGPGTRLTVL.